Described below is a single T cell receptor beta chain sequence and its context. The sample comes from a study of CD8+ T cells in alopecia areata. In each case, RNA was isolated and then reverse transcribed into cDNA as the sequencing template. The data were produced by immunoSEQ multiplex PCR, yet TCRdb's version contains in-frame clones alone and is incomplete. This table has some 160,000 clones, approximately 65% appearing once. As for treatment: oral pan-JAK inhibitor, 5-10 mg twice daily. This CDR3 comprises 15 residues. The V end was cut by 0 bases, the J end by 5 bases, with 16 bases between. CDR1 and CDR2 (germline): SQVTM, ANQGSEA.

This TCR was recovered from a human donor with alopecia areata. Sequenced here: CD4+ T cells sorted from blood, sampled at week 4, from a patient treated with tofacitinib. The V call is TRBV29-1, the J call TRBJ2-5; maybe TRBD1 (6 bases). CDR3 nucleotide sequence: TGCAGCGTTGAAGATTGGGGTACAGGGCGGGAGACCCAGTACTTC. It codes for CSVEDWGTGRETQYF.